These 6 T cell receptor beta chains share one sample of origin, sequenced in a study of cytomegalovirus exposure and HLA in healthy donors. PCR involved 60 Vbeta and 13 Jbeta primers. Sequencing was performed with immunoSEQ multiplex PCR; in TCRdb, only in-frame clones are kept and a portion is missing. The sample contains 150,000 to 200,000 clones, approximately 75% of which appear only once. Specimen: PBMCs. The receptors here all came from a woman under 30 in good health and CMV-seronegative.

The V call is TRBV21-1, the J call TRBJ2-1; TRBD2, the table's D call, lacks a check against the DNA. TRBV21-1 represents a pseudogene. The CDR3 has 14 amino acids. The CDR3 protein is CASSNGLVANEQFF. CDR3 sequence (DNA): TGTGCCAGCAGCAACGGACTAGTGGCCAATGAGCAGTTCTTC.

This sequence joins TRBV2 and TRBJ2-7; 7 bases fit TRBD1. Germline V gene data show CDR1 as SNHLY and CDR2 as FYNNEI. The CDR3 is 15 amino acids. Trimming at V came to 2 bases and at J to 3 bases, leaving 7 bases not matched to a gene. CDR3 sequence: CASSEIGTDHYEQYF. The CDR3 DNA follows: TGTGCCAGCAGTGAAATCGGGACAGACCACTACGAGCAGTACTTC.

This clone was detected only once. The chain joins TRBV10-2 to TRBJ2-1; 11 nucleotides match TRBD2. The ends lost 4 bases at V and 10 bases at J; junction bases unmatched: 9. This CDR3 spans 15 amino acids. Germline lookup yields CDR1 WSHSY and CDR2 SAAADI. Here the CDR3 reads CASSVGGLAEVEQFF. In DNA form, the CDR3 reads TGCGCCAGCAGTGTTGGGGGACTAGCGGAAGTCGAGCAGTTCTTC.

The chain employs TRBV4-1 and TRBJ1-1; TRBD1 is a possible D gene (6 bases). The CDR3 loop spans 15 amino acids. Germline V gene data show CDR1 as MGHRA and CDR2 as YSYEKL. Trimming took off 1 base at V and 6 bases at J, with 15 bases between the two ends. As DNA, the CDR3 is TGCGCCAGCAGCCAAGCCCGCCCACAGGGACCTGAAGCTTTCTTT. The encoded protein is CASSQARPQGPEAFF.

The CDR3 DNA follows: TGTGCCAGCAGCTCCCCCAATTCCTACAATGAGCAGTTCTTC. Translation gives CASSSPNSYNEQFF. The rearrangement uses TRBV5-4 and TRBJ2-1, with unresolved D. This CDR3 has 14 amino acids. Germline loops: CDR1 SGHNT, CDR2 YYREEE (reference sequence). Trimming removed 3 bases from V and 1 base from J, with 8 bases in between.

The genes are TRBV6-5 and TRBJ1-2, with a tentative D call TRBD1 (6 bases). Deletions cut 7 bases from V and 7 bases from J, with 19 bases between. In germline, CDR1 is MNHEY, CDR2 SVGAGI. The CDR3 loop spans 14 amino acids. The CDR3 spells CASNTVARGFGYTF. The DNA for the CDR3 is TGTGCCAGCAATACGGTAGCTAGGGGGTTTGGCTACACCTTC.